Sequencing of this T cell receptor beta chain was carried out in a study of siplizumab effects on memory and regulatory T cells. The germline gives CDR1 SGHNT, CDR2 YYREEE (reference sequence). The CDR3 loop spans 11 amino acids. V was cut by 4 bases and J by 8 bases, with 7 bases left in between. The method was immunoSEQ multiplex PCR; TCRdb's version includes in-frame clones alone and lacks a portion of them. The sample lists about 56,000 clones; around 97% were seen once. Sequenced input: naive CD8+ T cells sorted from blood. V is TRBV5-4 and J is TRBJ2-1; no definite D call. This clonotype was sampled from a human donor in good health. This CDR3 is CASSRMDEQFF. The CDR3, as DNA: TGTGCCAGCAGCAGGATGGATGAGCAGTTCTTC.